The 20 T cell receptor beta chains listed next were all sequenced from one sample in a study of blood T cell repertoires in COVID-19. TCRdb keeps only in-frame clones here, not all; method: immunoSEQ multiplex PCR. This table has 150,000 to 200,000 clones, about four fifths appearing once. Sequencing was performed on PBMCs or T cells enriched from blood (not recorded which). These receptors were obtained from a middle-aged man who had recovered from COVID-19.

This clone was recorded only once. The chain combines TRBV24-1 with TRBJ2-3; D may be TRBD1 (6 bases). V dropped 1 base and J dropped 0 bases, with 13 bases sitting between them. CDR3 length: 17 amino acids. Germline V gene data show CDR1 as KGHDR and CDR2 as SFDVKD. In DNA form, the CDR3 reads TGTGCCACCAGTGATTTTGGCAGGGGCCTCAGCACAGATACGCAGTATTTT. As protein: CATSDFGRGLSTDTQYF.

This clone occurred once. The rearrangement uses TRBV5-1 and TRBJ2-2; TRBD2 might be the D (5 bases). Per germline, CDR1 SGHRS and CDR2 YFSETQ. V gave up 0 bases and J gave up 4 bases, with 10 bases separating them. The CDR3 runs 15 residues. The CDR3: CASSLGGSGTGELFF. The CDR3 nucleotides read TGCGCCAGCAGCTTGGGAGGGTCGGGCACCGGGGAGCTGTTTTTT. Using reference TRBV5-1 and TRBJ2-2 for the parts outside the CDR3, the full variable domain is KAGVTQTPRYLIKTRGQQVTLSCSPISGHRSVSWYQQTPGQGLQFLFEYFSETQRNKGNFPGRFSGRQFSNSRSEMNVSTLELGDSALYLCASSLGGSGTGELFFGEGSRLTVL.

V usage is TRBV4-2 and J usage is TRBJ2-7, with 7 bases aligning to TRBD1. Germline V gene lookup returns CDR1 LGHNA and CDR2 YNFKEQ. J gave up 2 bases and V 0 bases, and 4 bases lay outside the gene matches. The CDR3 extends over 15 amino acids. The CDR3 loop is CASSQDPDRTYEQYF. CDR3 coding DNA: TGTGCCAGCAGCCAAGACCCGGACAGGACCTACGAGCAGTACTTC.

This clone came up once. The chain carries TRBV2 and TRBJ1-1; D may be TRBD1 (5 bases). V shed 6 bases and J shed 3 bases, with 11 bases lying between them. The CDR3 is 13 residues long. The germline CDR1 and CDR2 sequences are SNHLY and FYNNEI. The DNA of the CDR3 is TGTGCCAGCAGGGTCAGGGTGGACACTGAAGCTTTCTTT. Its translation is CASRVRVDTEAFF.

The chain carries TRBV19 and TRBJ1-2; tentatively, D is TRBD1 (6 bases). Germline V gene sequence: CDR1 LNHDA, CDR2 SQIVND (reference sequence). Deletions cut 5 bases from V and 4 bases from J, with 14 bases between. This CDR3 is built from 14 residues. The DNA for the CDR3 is TGTGCCAGTAGTGTAAACAGGGCTGGCTATGGCTACACCTTC. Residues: CASSVNRAGYGYTF.

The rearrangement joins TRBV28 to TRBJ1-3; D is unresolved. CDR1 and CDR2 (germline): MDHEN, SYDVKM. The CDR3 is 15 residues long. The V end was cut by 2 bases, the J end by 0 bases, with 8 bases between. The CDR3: CASSLRLTSGNTIYF. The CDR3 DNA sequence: TGTGCCAGCAGTTTACGACTGACCTCTGGAAACACCATATATTTT.

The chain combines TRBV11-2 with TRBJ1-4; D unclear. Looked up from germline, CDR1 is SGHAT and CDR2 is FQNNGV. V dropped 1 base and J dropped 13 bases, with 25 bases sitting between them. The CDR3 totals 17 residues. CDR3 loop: CASSLGRGLRAGSVLFF. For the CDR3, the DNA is TGTGCCAGCAGCTTAGGTAGAGGGCTAAGAGCCGGGTCGGTACTGTTTTTT. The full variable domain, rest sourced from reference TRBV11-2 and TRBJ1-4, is EAGVAQSPRYKIIEKRQSVAFWCNPISGHATLYWYQQILGQGPKLLIQFQNNGVVDDSQLPKDRFSAERLKGVDSTLKIQPAKLEDSAVYLCASSLGRGLRAGSVLFFGSGTQLSVL.

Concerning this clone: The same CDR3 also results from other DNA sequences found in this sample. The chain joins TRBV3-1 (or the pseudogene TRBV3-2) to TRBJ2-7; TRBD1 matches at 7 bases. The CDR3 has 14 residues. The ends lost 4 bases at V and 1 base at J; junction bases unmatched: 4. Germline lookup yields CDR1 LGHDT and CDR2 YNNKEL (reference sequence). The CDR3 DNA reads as TGTGCCAGCAGCCTTGGACAGGCGTCCTACGAGCAGTACTTC. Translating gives CASSLGQASYEQYF.

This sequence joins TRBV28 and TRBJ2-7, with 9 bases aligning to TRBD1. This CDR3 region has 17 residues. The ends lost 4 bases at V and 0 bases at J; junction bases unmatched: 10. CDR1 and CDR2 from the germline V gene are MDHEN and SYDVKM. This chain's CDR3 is CASSSLQGATNSYEQYF. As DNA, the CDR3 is TGTGCCAGCAGTTCGTTACAGGGGGCTACCAACTCCTACGAGCAGTACTTC.

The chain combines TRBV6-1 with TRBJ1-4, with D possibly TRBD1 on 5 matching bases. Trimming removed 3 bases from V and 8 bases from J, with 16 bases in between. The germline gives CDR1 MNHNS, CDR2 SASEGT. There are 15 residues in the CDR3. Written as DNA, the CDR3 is TGTGCCAGCAGTGATAGTAGGGGTTTGGGAGAAAAACTGTTTTTT. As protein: CASSDSRGLGEKLFF.

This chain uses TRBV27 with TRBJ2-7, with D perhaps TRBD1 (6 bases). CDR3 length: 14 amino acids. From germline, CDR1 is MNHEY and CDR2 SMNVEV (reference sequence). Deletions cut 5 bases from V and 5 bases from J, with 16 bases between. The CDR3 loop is CASSTITGSHEQYF. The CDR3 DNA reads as TGTGCCAGCAGTACCATTACAGGGTCGCACGAGCAGTACTTC.

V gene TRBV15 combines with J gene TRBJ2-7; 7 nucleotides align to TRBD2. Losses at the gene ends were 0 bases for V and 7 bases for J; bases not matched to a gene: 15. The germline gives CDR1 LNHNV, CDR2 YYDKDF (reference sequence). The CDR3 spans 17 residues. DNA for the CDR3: TGTGCCACCAGCAGAGAGCGGGCAGGGAGGGGTCTAGAGGAGCAGTACTTC. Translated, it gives CATSRERAGRGLEEQYF.

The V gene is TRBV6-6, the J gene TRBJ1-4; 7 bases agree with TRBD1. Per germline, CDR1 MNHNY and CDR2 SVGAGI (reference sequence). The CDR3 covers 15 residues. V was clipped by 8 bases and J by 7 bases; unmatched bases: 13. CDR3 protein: CASRFKGTAAEKLFF. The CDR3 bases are TGTGCCAGCCGATTTAAGGGGACAGCGGCTGAAAAACTGTTTTTT.

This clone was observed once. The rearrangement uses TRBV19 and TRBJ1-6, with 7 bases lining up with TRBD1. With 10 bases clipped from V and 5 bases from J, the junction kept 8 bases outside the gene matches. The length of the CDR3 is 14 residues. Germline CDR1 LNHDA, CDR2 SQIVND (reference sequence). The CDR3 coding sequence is TGTGCCACCGAACCCGGGACAGATAATTCACCCCTCCACTTT. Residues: CATEPGTDNSPLHF.

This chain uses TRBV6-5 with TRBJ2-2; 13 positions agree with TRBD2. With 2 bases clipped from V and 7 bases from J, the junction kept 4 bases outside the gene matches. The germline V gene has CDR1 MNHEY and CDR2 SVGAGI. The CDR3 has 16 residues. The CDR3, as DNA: TGTGCCAGCAGTTACCATAGACTAGCGGGGGGCGGGGAGCTGTTTTTT. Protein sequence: CASSYHRLAGGGELFF.

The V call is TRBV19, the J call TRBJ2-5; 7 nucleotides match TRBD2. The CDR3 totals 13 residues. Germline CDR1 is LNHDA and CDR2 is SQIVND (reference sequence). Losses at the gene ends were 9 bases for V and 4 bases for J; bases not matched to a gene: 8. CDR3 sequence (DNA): TGTGCCAGCTCTCTAGCGGCCCTAGAGACCCAGTACTTC. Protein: CASSLAALETQYF.

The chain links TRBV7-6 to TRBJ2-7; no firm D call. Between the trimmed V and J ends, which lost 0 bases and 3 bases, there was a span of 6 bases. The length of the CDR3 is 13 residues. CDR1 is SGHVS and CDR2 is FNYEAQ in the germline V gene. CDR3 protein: CASSLAENYEQYF. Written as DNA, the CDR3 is TGTGCCAGCAGCTTAGCGGAGAACTACGAGCAGTACTTC.

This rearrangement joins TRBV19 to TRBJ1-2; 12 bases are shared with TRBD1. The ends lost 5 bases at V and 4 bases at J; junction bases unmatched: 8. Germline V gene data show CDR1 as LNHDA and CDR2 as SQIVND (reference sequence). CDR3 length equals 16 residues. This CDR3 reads CASSPTGTGGVYGYTF. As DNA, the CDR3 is TGTGCCAGTAGTCCTACCGGGACAGGGGGCGTCTATGGCTACACCTTC.

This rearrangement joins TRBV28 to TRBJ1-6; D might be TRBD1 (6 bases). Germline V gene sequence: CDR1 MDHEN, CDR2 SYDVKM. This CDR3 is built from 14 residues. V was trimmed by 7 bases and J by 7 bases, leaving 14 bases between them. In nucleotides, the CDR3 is TGTGCCAGCAACCAGGGGCACCCCAATTCACCCCTCCACTTT. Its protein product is CASNQGHPNSPLHF.

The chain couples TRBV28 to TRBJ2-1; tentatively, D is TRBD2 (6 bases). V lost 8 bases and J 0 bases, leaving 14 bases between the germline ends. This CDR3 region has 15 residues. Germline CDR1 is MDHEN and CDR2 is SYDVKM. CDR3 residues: CASQTGTDSYNEQFF. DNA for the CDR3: TGTGCCAGCCAAACCGGGACTGACTCCTACAATGAGCAGTTCTTC.